The clone carrying this T cell receptor (beta chain) was detected ten times or more. This sample was taken from a study of CDR3 diversity in severe acne. TCRdb itself ran the PCR reads through MiXCR, one entry per CDR3 protein. Among about 84,000 distinct CDR3 sequences listed, 45% to 60% were seen once. This TCR was sampled from a male donor in good health, without acne. Source material: blood.

CDR3 residues: CASRHTTGTGGGSNQPQHF. The CDR3 DNA reads as TGTGCCAGCAGGCACACCACCGGGACAGGGGGCGGAAGCAATCAGCCCCAGCATTTT. The J gene is TRBJ1-5, the V gene TRBV6-5; TRBD1 aligns across 12 bases. The J segment lost 1 base and the V segment lost 6 bases, leaving 13 bases of the junction unmatched. This CDR3 comprises 19 residues. Germline-derived CDR1 and CDR2 are MNHEY and SVGAGI.